The rows below give T cell receptor beta chains drawn from one sample of a study of early T cells in non-severe SARS-CoV-2 infection. TCRdb recomputed calls from the 5' RACE reads with MiXCR, one row per CDR3 protein. Of about 45,000 distinct CDR3 sequences in the sample, roughly 10% were seen once. Sequencing input: whole blood. Source of these receptors: an adult who was a healthcare worker with PCR-confirmed SARS-CoV-2 infection or an uninfected control (not recorded which). CDR3s include the opening cysteine and the closing phenylalanine or tryptophan. D genes are given only for firm matches. For some rows the clone size is stated as once, few or many, or as a class when expanded; others skip it.

J gene	clone size	D gene	V gene	CDR3 DNA	CDR3 protein
TRBJ2-5	many	-	TRBV11-2	TGTGCCAGCAGCCCGCAGTCTTGGGGGAGGGAGACCCAGTACTTC	CASSPQSWGRETQYF
TRBJ2-3	-	-	TRBV7-6	TGTGCCAGCAGTTCTCCGCCAGGGGCACTCACAGATACGCAGTATTTT	CASSSPPGALTDTQYF
TRBJ2-7	few	TRBD2	TRBV11-3	TGTGCCAGCAGCTTAAAAGCGGGAGTCTCCTACGAGCAGTACTTC	CASSLKAGVSYEQYF
TRBJ2-7	many	-	TRBV4-1	TGCGCCAGCAGCCAAGATTCGGGCAGCCTCCTCCAGGAGCAGTACTTC	CASSQDSGSLLQEQYF
TRBJ2-7	-	-	TRBV20-1	TGCAGTGCTAGCAGACATTGCTACGAGCAGTACTTC	CSASRHCYEQYF
TRBJ1-2	many	-	TRBV28	TGTGCCAGCAGTTTGCCGGGAGGAGGGGCTAGCGGCTACACCTTC	CASSLPGGGASGYTF
TRBJ2-5	few	TRBD1	TRBV29-1	TGCAGCGTTGAAAGGGGGCAGGCCGGAGAGACCCAGTACTTC	CSVERGQAGETQYF
TRBJ1-3	-	-	TRBV9	TGTGCCAGCAGCCTCACATACTCTGGAAACACCATATATTTT	CASSLTYSGNTIYF
TRBJ1-6	-	TRBD1	TRBV5-4	TGTGCCAGCAGCCCCCCGGGGGGACAGGGTAATTCACCCCTCCACTTT	CASSPPGGQGNSPLHF
TRBJ2-2	few	TRBD1	TRBV10-3	TGTGCCATCAAAAGGGACAGGGACGCCGGGGAGCTGTTTTTT	CAIKRDRDAGELFF
TRBJ2-7	-	TRBD2	TRBV20-1	TGCAGTGCGATTAGCGGGAGGGCAACCTACGAGCAGTACTTC	CSAISGRATYEQYF
TRBJ2-7	-	TRBD2	TRBV28	TGTGCCAGCACCCCCGGTTTGGGAGGGGTAGGCGAGCAGTACTTC	CASTPGLGGVGEQYF
TRBJ2-2	many	TRBD2	TRBV15	TGTGCCACCAGCAGCCCGAGGGGCGGGAGCGGGCCGAACACCGGGGAGCTGTTTTTT	CATSSPRGGSGPNTGELFF
TRBJ2-5	many	TRBD1	TRBV29-1	TGCAGCGCCAGGACAGGGGTCGAGACCCAGTACTTC	CSARTGVETQYF
TRBJ2-7	many	-	TRBV19	TGTGCCAGTAGTAAAGCTGGGATATACGAGCAGTACTTC	CASSKAGIYEQYF
TRBJ1-2	many	-	TRBV5-1	TGCGCCAGCAGCTTGGAGGCGGCGGCTGGGAACGGCTACACCTTC	CASSLEAAAGNGYTF
TRBJ2-1	many	TRBD1	TRBV3-1	TGTGCCAGCAGCCCGCCAGGGACAGTTAACAATGAGCAGTTCTTC	CASSPPGTVNNEQFF
TRBJ2-2	many	TRBD1	TRBV3-1	TGTGCCAGCAGCCAAGGGACAGGGGGCACCGGGGAGCTGTTTTTT	CASSQGTGGTGELFF
TRBJ2-2	-	-	TRBV29-1	TGCAGCGTGGCGTTGTTGGGCACCGGGGAGCTGTTTTTT	CSVALLGTGELFF
TRBJ2-7	medium-sized	-	TRBV30	TGTGCCTGGAGTGTAGGGAGCTCCTACGAGCAGTACTTC	CAWSVGSSYEQYF
TRBJ2-7	many	-	TRBV15	TGTGCCACCAGCAGAGATCCCGGCCCCTACGAGCAGTACTTC	CATSRDPGPYEQYF
TRBJ2-3	few	-	TRBV12-3/TRBV12-4	TGTGCCAGTATGAAGGGGACAGATACGCAGTATTTT	CASMKGTDTQYF
TRBJ2-7	many	-	TRBV6-1	TGTGCCAGCAGTGAAGCAGGGGTTGGGTACGAGCAGTACTTC	CASSEAGVGYEQYF
TRBJ1-1	many	TRBD1	TRBV6-1	TGTGCCAGCAGTGTACTAGGACAGGGGGCCAACACTGAAGCTTTCTTT	CASSVLGQGANTEAFF
TRBJ2-2	few	-	TRBV6-6	TGTGCCAGCAGTTACGGGCTAGCGTCAGCCGGGGAGCTGTTTTTT	CASSYGLASAGELFF
TRBJ1-2	many	-	TRBV4-1	TGCGCCAGCAGTCAAAGAGCCGGACAGATGATCTATGGCTACACCTTC	CASSQRAGQMIYGYTF
TRBJ1-1	-	-	TRBV6-5	TGTGCCAGCACCCGGGACGTAAGAGAGCACACTGAAGCTTTCTTT	CASTRDVREHTEAFF
TRBJ2-7	-	TRBD1	TRBV29-1	TGCAGCGTCCGAGTCGGACAGGGGAGGTACGAGCAGTACTTC	CSVRVGQGRYEQYF
TRBJ1-2	-	TRBD1	TRBV7-2	TGTGCCAGCAGCTGGGGCCCGGGACAGGCCGGCTACACCTTC	CASSWGPGQAGYTF
TRBJ1-2	many	-	TRBV3-1	TGTGCCAGCAGCCAACCACAGGGTCTCTATGGCTACACCTTC	CASSQPQGLYGYTF
TRBJ1-6	-	-	TRBV3-1	TGTGCCAGCAGCGGCCGGGGGGTTCCTTCACCCCTCCACTTT	CASSGRGVPSPLHF
TRBJ2-1	-	-	TRBV7-9	TGTGCCAGCAGTATATATGGAGCAGCGAATTACAATGAGCAGTTCTTC	CASSIYGAANYNEQFF
TRBJ2-1	many	TRBD2	TRBV20-1	TGCAGTGCTAGAGAACTAGCGGGAGATGAGCAGTTCTTC	CSARELAGDEQFF
TRBJ2-1	few	TRBD1	TRBV7-2	TGTGCCAGCAGCTTAGCGAGGACAGGGGGTAGTGAGCAGTTCTTC	CASSLARTGGSEQFF
TRBJ2-1	-	-	TRBV29-1	TGCAGCGTTGGGAACTCCTACAATGAGCAGTTCTTC	CSVGNSYNEQFF
TRBJ2-1	many	TRBD2	TRBV28	TGTGCCAGCAGCCCGCCCAGCGGGAGCTACAATGAGCAGTTCTTC	CASSPPSGSYNEQFF
TRBJ1-5	many	TRBD1	TRBV19	TGTGCCAGTAGTAACGACAGGGGGAATCAGCCCCAGCATTTT	CASSNDRGNQPQHF
TRBJ2-7	-	TRBD2	TRBV28	TGTGCCAGCAGTCGACTAGCGGGAGCCTACGAGCAGTACTTC	CASSRLAGAYEQYF
TRBJ2-3	many	TRBD1	TRBV28	TGTGCCAGCAGTTTGGCCGGGACAGGTACAGATACGCAGTATTTT	CASSLAGTGTDTQYF
TRBJ2-1	many	TRBD2	TRBV7-9	TGTGCCAGCAGCTTAATGGCGGGAGGGTACAATGAGCAGTTCTTC	CASSLMAGGYNEQFF
TRBJ2-1	-	TRBD2	TRBV28	TGTGCCAGCAGTTTAAGTACTAGCGGAGTCAATGAGCAGTTCTTC	CASSLSTSGVNEQFF
TRBJ2-1	many	TRBD2	TRBV6-2/TRBV6-3	TGTGCCAGCAGGCATACCCCGGGACTAGCGGGAGTAGGGGTCAATGAGCAGTTCTTC	CASRHTPGLAGVGVNEQFF
TRBJ2-3	many	TRBD2	TRBV20-1	TGCAGTGCTACACGCTTGGGACTAGCGGGAGCAGATACGCAGTATTTT	CSATRLGLAGADTQYF
TRBJ2-7	many	TRBD2	TRBV10-2	TGCGCCAGCAGTGAGAGACTAGCGGGAGTGCAGTACTTC	CASSERLAGVQYF
TRBJ2-5	-	TRBD1	TRBV7-2	TGTGCCAGCAGCCGACAGGGGGAGACCCAGTACTTC	CASSRQGETQYF
TRBJ1-1	many	-	TRBV18	TGTGCCAGCTCACCAACCCTGGGTGGTACTGAAGCTTTCTTT	CASSPTLGGTEAFF
TRBJ2-2	many	TRBD2	TRBV6-5	TGTGCCAGCACCGAAGGACTAGCGGGAGTGGTCGGGGAGCTGTTTTTT	CASTEGLAGVVGELFF